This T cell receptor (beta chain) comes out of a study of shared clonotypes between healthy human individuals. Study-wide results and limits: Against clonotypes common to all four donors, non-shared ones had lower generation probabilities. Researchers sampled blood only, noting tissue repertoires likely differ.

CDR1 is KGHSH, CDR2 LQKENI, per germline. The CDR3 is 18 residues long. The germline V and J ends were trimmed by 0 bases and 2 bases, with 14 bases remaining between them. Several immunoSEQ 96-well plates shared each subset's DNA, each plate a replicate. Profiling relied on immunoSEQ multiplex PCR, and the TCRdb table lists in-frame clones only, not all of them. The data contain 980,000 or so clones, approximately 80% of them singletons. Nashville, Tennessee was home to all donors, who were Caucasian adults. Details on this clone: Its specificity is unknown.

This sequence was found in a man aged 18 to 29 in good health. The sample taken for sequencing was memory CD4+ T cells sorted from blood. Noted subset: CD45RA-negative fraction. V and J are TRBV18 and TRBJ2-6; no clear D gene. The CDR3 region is CASSPPGTFLPGANVLTF. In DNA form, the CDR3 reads TGTGCCAGCTCACCACCGGGAACGTTCCTCCCTGGGGCCAACGTCCTGACTTTC.